Described below is a single T cell receptor (beta chain) sequence and its context. The antigen remains unidentified. Per germline, CDR1 LNHDA and CDR2 SQIVND (reference sequence). The CDR3 extends over 14 amino acids. Trimming pared 5 bases from V and 3 bases from J, leaving 11 bases between. This entry belongs to a study of cytomegalovirus exposure and HLA in healthy donors. Study-level points and caveats: Presence/absence comparisons presumed near-even sequencing depth among donors. Most of the TCR beta V segments (in an earlier analysis) were productive either about 87% or about 30% of the time.

Primers included in the PCR were 60 Vbeta and 13 Jbeta primers. In the original workflow: The count from a later analysis was about 80 million unique TCR beta chains, 9 million to 12 million of them shared. Using immunoSEQ multiplex PCR, the repertoire was profiled, and TCRdb retains in-frame clones only, with some absent. V and J calls and clone size are copied from that table; D and trimming were computed from the DNA. The profile covers about 130,000 clones, with about 77% appearing a single time and roughly 3.8% taken by the ten largest. The specimen was PBMCs. The source is a male donor in good health and CMV-seronegative. The chain joins TRBV19 to TRBJ2-1; TRBD2 is a possible D gene (6 bases). CDR3 loop: CASSRGRDYNEQFF. CDR3 bases: TGTGCCAGTAGTCGCGGGCGGGACTACAATGAGCAGTTCTTC.